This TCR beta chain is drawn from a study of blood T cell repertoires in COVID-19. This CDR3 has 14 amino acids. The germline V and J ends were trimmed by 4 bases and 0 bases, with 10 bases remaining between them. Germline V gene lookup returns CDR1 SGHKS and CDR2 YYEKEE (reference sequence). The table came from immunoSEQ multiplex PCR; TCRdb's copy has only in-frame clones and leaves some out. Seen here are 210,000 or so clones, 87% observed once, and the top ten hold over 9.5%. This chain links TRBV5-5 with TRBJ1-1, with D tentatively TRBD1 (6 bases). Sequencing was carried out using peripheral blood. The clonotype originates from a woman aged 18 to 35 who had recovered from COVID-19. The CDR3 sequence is CASSPWGLNTEAFF. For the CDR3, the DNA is TGTGCCAGCAGCCCATGGGGGCTGAACACTGAAGCTTTCTTT.